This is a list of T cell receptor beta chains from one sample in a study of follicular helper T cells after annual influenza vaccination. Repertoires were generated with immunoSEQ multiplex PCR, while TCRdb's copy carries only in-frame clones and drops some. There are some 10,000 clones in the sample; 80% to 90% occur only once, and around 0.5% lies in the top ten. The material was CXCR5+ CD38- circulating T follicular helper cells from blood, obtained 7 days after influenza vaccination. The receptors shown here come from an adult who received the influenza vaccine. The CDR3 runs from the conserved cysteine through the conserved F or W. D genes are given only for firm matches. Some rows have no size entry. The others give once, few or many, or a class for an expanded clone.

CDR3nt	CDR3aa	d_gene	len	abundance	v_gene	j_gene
TGTGCCTGGAGGAAGCCTCGGACAGGGCAAGAGACCCAGTACTTC	CAWRKPRTGQETQYF	TRBD1	15	-	TRBV30	TRBJ2-5
TGTGCCAGTACCCCCAGGGGGACGGGGGTTGAAAAACTGTTTTTT	CASTPRGTGVEKLFF	TRBD1	15	-	TRBV19	TRBJ1-4
TGCGCCAGCAGTAATCAGGGGGACACTGAAGCTTTCTTT	CASSNQGDTEAFF	TRBD1	13	-	TRBV5-1	TRBJ1-1
TGTGCCAGCAGTGCCCGACAGGGAGGGTCACCCCTCCACTTT	CASSARQGGSPLHF	TRBD1	14	-	TRBV6-6	TRBJ1-6
TGTGCCAGCAGCCCTCCCCGACAGGGCGCAGATACGCAGTATTTT	CASSPPRQGADTQYF	TRBD1	15	-	TRBV9	TRBJ2-3
TGTGCCAGCAGCTTGCTCCCTGACGATGGGGTCACCGGGGAGCTGTTTTTT	CASSLLPDDGVTGELFF	-	17	-	TRBV5-8	TRBJ2-2
TGTGCCAGCAGTTTACCTCCGGTGCTTAACAATCAGCCCCAGCATTTT	CASSLPPVLNNQPQHF	-	16	-	TRBV28	TRBJ1-5
TGTGCCAGTAGTCAGGGAGATGTTTCCTACGAGCAGTACTTC	CASSQGDVSYEQYF	-	14	-	TRBV19	TRBJ2-7
TGTGCCAGCAGCTTAATGGGCATCTCCTACGAGCAGTACTTC	CASSLMGISYEQYF	-	14	-	TRBV7-2	TRBJ2-7
TGTGCCAGCAGCCCGGGGCTATCGCCGGACACTAGCACAGATACGCAGTATTTT	CASSPGLSPDTSTDTQYF	-	18	-	TRBV11-3	TRBJ2-3
TGTGCCAGTAGTCACCGACAGGGGGGGAACACTGAAGCTTTCTTT	CASSHRQGGNTEAFF	TRBD1	15	-	TRBV19	TRBJ1-1
TGTGCCAGCCGGAGGCTTCGAGACACTGAAGCTTTCTTT	CASRRLRDTEAFF	-	13	-	TRBV6-5	TRBJ1-1
TGTGCCAGCTCTCTCACCGGGACAGGGTTAGACGAGCAGTACTTC	CASSLTGTGLDEQYF	TRBD1	15	-	TRBV18	TRBJ2-7
TGTGCCAGCAGCTTAGGACTAGCGGGGGGGCTAGCAGATACGCAGTATTTT	CASSLGLAGGLADTQYF	TRBD2	17	-	TRBV7-2	TRBJ2-3
TGTGCCAGCTCACCACCGGGGGTGAACACTGAAGCTTTCTTT	CASSPPGVNTEAFF	-	14	-	TRBV18	TRBJ1-1
TGTGCCAGCAGCTTGGGACAGGGCCACACTGAAGCTTTCTTT	CASSLGQGHTEAFF	TRBD1	14	-	TRBV5-8	TRBJ1-1
TGTGCCAGCAGCGATCTTATCGACGGCCGGGATGAGCAGTTCTTC	CASSDLIDGRDEQFF	-	15	-	TRBV11-2	TRBJ2-1
TGTGCCAGCAGCTTGCGGTGGACAGGGCAAACAGATACGCAGTATTTT	CASSLRWTGQTDTQYF	TRBD1	16	-	TRBV5-4	TRBJ2-3
TGCGCCAGCAGCTTGGTAGGTAGGGACGATGGCTACACCTTC	CASSLVGRDDGYTF	-	14	few	TRBV5-1	TRBJ1-2
TGTGCCAGTAGTAAAAGGACAGGGGGCTCTGGGGCCAACGTCCTGACTTTC	CASSKRTGGSGANVLTF	TRBD1	17	-	TRBV19	TRBJ2-6
TGTGCCAGCAGCTTTGGACTAGCTAACTATGGCTACACCTTC	CASSFGLANYGYTF	-	14	-	TRBV7-9	TRBJ1-2
TGCGCCAGCAGCGACGACAGAGTAGATACGCAGTATTTT	CASSDDRVDTQYF	-	13	-	TRBV5-1	TRBJ2-3
TGTGCCAGCAGCGCGGGACCGGGAAACACCATATATTTT	CASSAGPGNTIYF	-	13	-	TRBV7-2	TRBJ1-3
TGTGCCACCAGCAGAGATCTCGGTGGCTATGGCTACACCTTC	CATSRDLGGYGYTF	-	14	once	TRBV15	TRBJ1-2
TGTGCCAGCAGCCTCCGGGACAGGGACACCGGGGAGCTGTTTTTT	CASSLRDRDTGELFF	TRBD1	15	-	TRBV5-8	TRBJ2-2
TGTGCCAGCAGTTTTGCCGGTTGGGATAATCAGCCCCAGCATTTT	CASSFAGWDNQPQHF	-	15	-	TRBV28	TRBJ1-5